This TCR beta chain was identified during a study of T cells in Graves' hyperthyroidism and ophthalmopathy. TCR beta CDR3 region amplification was performed from RNA transcripts. When the TCR CDR3 underwent first-round RT-PCR, the HTBI primer set was used. TCRdb re-called the multiplex PCR reads through MiXCR, storing one row per CDR3 protein. Of 690,000 or so distinct CDR3 sequences in the sample, about 17% were seen once. This clonotype has ten or more counts. The CDR3 has 15 amino acids. Germline V gives CDR1 SGHTA, CDR2 FQGNSA. Between the trimmed V and J ends, which lost 2 bases and 4 bases, there was a span of 12 bases. Sampled blood dates from first hyperthyroidism diagnosis, and it precedes any ophthalmopathy symptoms.

The chain combines TRBV7-2 with TRBJ2-1; D gene uncertain. Sequencing was done on a sample of blood. This sequence was found in a woman between 50 and 59 years old with Graves' hyperthyroidism that later progressed to Graves' ophthalmopathy. CDR3 region: CASSLSPALYNEQFF. DNA for the CDR3: TGTGCCAGCAGCTTATCTCCGGCTTTATACAATGAGCAGTTCTTC.